The 15 T cell receptor beta chains below come from one sample, sequenced in a study of blood T cell repertoires in COVID-19. Sequenced by immunoSEQ multiplex PCR; TCRdb stores in-frame clones only, minus some. The sample shows some 70,000 clones, 76% of them seen only once. Input material: peripheral blood. All receptors come from a man between 60 and 75 years old with COVID-19, enrolled during active disease.

The J gene is TRBJ2-5, the V gene TRBV5-1, with D perhaps matching TRBD1 (5 bases). The CDR3 is 17 amino acids. Germline lookup yields CDR1 SGHRS and CDR2 YFSETQ. Trimming took off 1 base at V and 2 bases at J, with 18 bases between the two ends. The CDR3 DNA is TGCGCCAGCAGCTTGTTCGGTCCACAGGCTACTCAAGAGACCCAGTACTTC. It translates to CASSLFGPQATQETQYF.

This clone has a count of ten or more. The chain carries TRBV11-2 and TRBJ2-2; D is perhaps TRBD1 (5 bases). Trimming removed 3 bases at V and 1 base at J, with 6 bases between. The CDR3 is made up of 14 amino acids. Germline V gives CDR1 SGHAT, CDR2 FQNNGV. The chain's CDR3 is CASSFDRNTGELFF. CDR3 nucleotide sequence: TGTGCCAGCAGCTTCGACAGGAACACCGGGGAGCTGTTTTTT.

The chain uses TRBV2 and TRBJ1-2; no clear D. This CDR3 has 11 amino acids. V lost 7 bases and J lost 3, with 6 bases in between. The germline V gene encodes CDR1 SNHLY and CDR2 FYNNEI. The CDR3 sequence: CASKADYGYTF. The CDR3 DNA sequence: TGTGCCAGCAAAGCGGACTATGGCTACACCTTC.

CDR3 sequence (DNA): TGTGCCAGCAGCCACGGGGGTCGCCAAGAGACCCAGTACTTC. Encoded protein: CASSHGGRQETQYF. This chain links TRBV28 with TRBJ2-5; maybe TRBD2 (6 bases). CDR1 is MDHEN, CDR2 SYDVKM, per germline. Trimming took off 6 bases at V and 1 base at J, with 12 bases between the two ends. This CDR3 spans 14 amino acids.

The rearrangement uses TRBV11-2 and TRBJ2-1, with D uncertain. V was shortened by 2 bases and J by 7 bases, with 6 bases between the two germline ends. The CDR3 is 12 residues long. The germline gives CDR1 SGHAT, CDR2 FQNNGV. Here the CDR3 reads CASSLFQNEQFF. The DNA for the CDR3 is TGTGCCAGCAGCTTATTTCAGAATGAGCAGTTCTTC.

The rearrangement uses TRBV5-1 and TRBJ2-3; 12 bases align to TRBD2. Germline loops: CDR1 SGHRS, CDR2 YFSETQ. This CDR3 is built from 16 residues. V shed 4 bases, J shed 6 bases, and the junction held 9 bases outside the gene matches. Here the CDR3 DNA reads TGCGCCAGCAGCAAGACGACTAGCGGGGGTGGGGATACGCAGTATTTT. Translated, it gives CASSKTTSGGGDTQYF.

J is TRBJ2-2 and V is TRBV6-5; 10 bases map to TRBD2. The CDR3 has 15 amino acids. J lost 6 bases, V lost 7 bases, and 8 bases had no gene match. Germline CDR1 is MNHEY and CDR2 is SVGAGI. CDR3 region: CASNIGLAVSGELFF. The DNA of the CDR3 is TGTGCCAGCAATATAGGACTAGCGGTTTCCGGGGAGCTGTTTTTT.

The genes are TRBV24-1 and TRBJ2-7, with D hard to call. The CDR3 has 14 residues. The germline CDR1 and CDR2 sequences are KGHDR and SFDVKD. Deletions cut 3 bases from V and 3 bases from J, with 11 bases between. The CDR3 DNA sequence: TGTGCCACCAGTGATGCCTCAACACGCTACGAGCAGTACTTC. It codes for CATSDASTRYEQYF.

The chain has TRBV10-2 and TRBJ1-5; no clear D. The CDR3 totals 13 residues. Germline V gene lookup returns CDR1 WSHSY and CDR2 SAAADI. V was pared by 7 bases and J by 4 bases, with 11 bases between. For the CDR3, the DNA is TGCGCCAGCACTCAGCGGCAAAATCAGCCCCAGCATTTT. Its translation is CASTQRQNQPQHF.

V and J are TRBV7-3 and TRBJ1-1; D is undetermined. V lost 1 base and J 1 base, leaving 7 bases between the germline ends. Germline loops: CDR1 SGHTA, CDR2 FQGTGA. CDR3 length: 14 residues. CDR3 sequence (DNA): TGTGCCAGCAGCTTAAGGGCAGCGAACACTGAAGCTTTCTTT. Its translation is CASSLRAANTEAFF.

The chain is built from TRBV12-3 or TRBV12-4 and TRBJ1-1, with a possible D match to TRBD1 (5 bases). The CDR3 length is 12 residues. Trimming took off 5 bases at V and 6 bases at J, with 10 bases between the two ends. The CDR3 DNA reads TGTGCCAGCAGTGCGGGAGGGGCTGAAGCTTTCTTT. Its protein product is CASSAGGAEAFF.

The chain joins TRBV6-1 to TRBJ2-3; 10 positions match TRBD2. The CDR3 has 16 residues. Germline-derived CDR1 and CDR2 are MNHNS and SASEGT. Trimming took 2 bases from V and 0 from J; bases not matched to a gene: 2. The CDR3 loop reads CASSETSGASTDTQYF. CDR3 nucleotides: TGTGCCAGCAGTGAAACTAGCGGGGCTAGCACAGATACGCAGTATTTT.

The chain uses TRBV19 and TRBJ1-2, with TRBD1 matching over 8 bases. V was clipped by 6 bases and J by 6 bases; unmatched bases: 15. Per germline, CDR1 LNHDA and CDR2 SQIVND (reference sequence). The CDR3 loop spans 16 amino acids. The CDR3 region is CASRIRQGIQSHGYTF. CDR3 DNA: TGTGCCAGTAGAATCCGACAGGGGATTCAATCTCATGGCTACACCTTC. The variable domain in full, completed from reference TRBV19 and TRBJ1-2, reads DGGITQSPKYLFRKEGQNVTLSCEQNLNHDAMYWYRQDPGQGLRLIYYSQIVNDFQKGDIAEGYSVSREKKESFPLTVTSAQKNPTAFYLCASRIRQGIQSHGYTFGSGTRLTVV.

The chain couples TRBV18 to TRBJ1-6, with 8 bases matching TRBD1. The CDR3 is 15 amino acids. The germline gives CDR1 KGHSH, CDR2 LQKENI. Trimming took 3 bases from V and 8 from J; bases not matched to a gene: 6. In DNA, the CDR3 is TGTGCCAGCTCACCCGACAGGGGAAGGCATTCACCCCTCCACTTT. Amino acids: CASSPDRGRHSPLHF.

V and J are TRBV2 and TRBJ1-6; D remains unclear. Germline V gene lookup returns CDR1 SNHLY and CDR2 FYNNEI. V lost 7 bases to trimming and J lost 6 bases, with 13 bases between them. The length of the CDR3 is 14 residues. As DNA, the CDR3 is TGTGCCAGCAACACCGACGGGATTAATTCACCCCTCCACTTT. It specifies CASNTDGINSPLHF.